The rows below give T cell receptor beta chains drawn from one sample of a study of response to subunit inactivated influenza vaccine. TCRdb re-called the RT-PCR reads through MiXCR, storing one row per CDR3 protein. The sample lists under 950,000 distinct CDR3 sequences, 20% to 25% occurring once. The specimen comprised PBMCs from blood, sampled approximately 5 days after vaccination. The receptors derive from a middle-aged man who received an inactivated influenza vaccine. Each CDR3 is given with its conserved first and last residue. The D gene is left open where the match is weak. Rows give clone size only sometimes, using once, few, many, or a class for an expanded clone.

V gene: TRBV7-9
D gene: -
J gene: TRBJ2-2
clone size: few
CDR3 DNA: TGTGCCAGCAGCCCTACCGGGGAAACCGGGGAGCTGTTTTTT
CDR3 protein: CASSPTGETGELFF

V gene: TRBV25-1
D gene: -
J gene: TRBJ1-5
clone size: few
CDR3 DNA: TGTGCCAGCAGCTCCGCGACGGTCAATCAGCCCCAGCATTTT
CDR3 protein: CASSSATVNQPQHF

V gene: TRBV24-1
D gene: -
J gene: TRBJ2-7
clone size: -
CDR3 DNA: TGTGCCACCAGTGATTCCGGGTCCAGCTCCTACGAGCAGTACTTC
CDR3 protein: CATSDSGSSSYEQYF

V gene: TRBV29-1
D gene: -
J gene: TRBJ2-1
clone size: -
CDR3 DNA: TGCAGCGTGGGCAGCAATGAGCAGTTCTTC
CDR3 protein: CSVGSNEQFF

V gene: TRBV12-3/TRBV12-4
D gene: -
J gene: TRBJ2-2
clone size: many
CDR3 DNA: TGTGCCAGCAGTTTACAGGGGTTAACCGGGGAGCTGTTTTTT
CDR3 protein: CASSLQGLTGELFF

V gene: TRBV6-5
D gene: -
J gene: TRBJ2-2
clone size: -
CDR3 DNA: TGTGCCAGCAGTTACTCGAAGGGCACCGGGGAGCTGTTTTTT
CDR3 protein: CASSYSKGTGELFF

V gene: TRBV27
D gene: TRBD1
J gene: TRBJ2-1
clone size: few
CDR3 DNA: TGTGCCAGCAGTTTCCTCGGCCTAGGACAGGGGAGCTACAATGAGCAGTTCTTC
CDR3 protein: CASSFLGLGQGSYNEQFF

V gene: TRBV3-1
D gene: TRBD2
J gene: TRBJ2-7
clone size: few
CDR3 DNA: TGTGCCAGCAGCCAAGAGGAGGGTAGCGGGGTCGAGCAGTACTTC
CDR3 protein: CASSQEEGSGVEQYF

V gene: TRBV7-8
D gene: -
J gene: TRBJ1-5
clone size: few
CDR3 DNA: TGTGCCAGCAGCATCTCTCTACGCCAGCCCCAGCATTTT
CDR3 protein: CASSISLRQPQHF

V gene: TRBV12-3/TRBV12-4
D gene: TRBD1
J gene: TRBJ1-2
clone size: few
CDR3 DNA: TGTGCCAGCAGGCCGGGACAGGGGACGCGGGGCTACACCTTC
CDR3 protein: CASRPGQGTRGYTF

V gene: TRBV6-2/TRBV6-3
D gene: -
J gene: TRBJ1-5
clone size: once
CDR3 DNA: TGTGCCAGCAGTACGGGGGGACTCAATCAGCCCCAGCATTTT
CDR3 protein: CASSTGGLNQPQHF

V gene: TRBV11-1
D gene: TRBD1
J gene: TRBJ1-2
clone size: -
CDR3 DNA: TGTGCCAGCAGCCCTTTTCCCCAATTGGACAGGTCGCCGTTAGCTAACTATGGCTACACCTTC
CDR3 protein: CASSPFPQLDRSPLANYGYTF

V gene: TRBV5-6
D gene: -
J gene: TRBJ2-3
clone size: -
CDR3 DNA: TGTGCCAGCAGCTTTAAGGGTGGGGATACGCAGTATTTT
CDR3 protein: CASSFKGGDTQYF

V gene: TRBV25-1
D gene: -
J gene: TRBJ1-4
clone size: -
CDR3 DNA: TGTGCCAGCAGTGAGACCCTGAAGGGACGGGGGACTAATGAAAAACTGTTTTTT
CDR3 protein: CASSETLKGRGTNEKLFF

V gene: TRBV27
D gene: TRBD1
J gene: TRBJ2-1
clone size: -
CDR3 DNA: TGTGCCAGCAGTTGGGACAGGGAATACAATGAGCAGTTCTTC
CDR3 protein: CASSWDREYNEQFF

V gene: TRBV6-5
D gene: TRBD1
J gene: TRBJ2-6
clone size: -
CDR3 DNA: TGTGCCAGCAGTTTAGAACAGGGGAGCGGGGCCAACGTCCTGACTTTC
CDR3 protein: CASSLEQGSGANVLTF

V gene: TRBV13
D gene: -
J gene: TRBJ2-1
clone size: few
CDR3 DNA: TGTGCCAGCAGCTTAGGCGACAGTGCCCCGTACAATGAGCAGTTCTTC
CDR3 protein: CASSLGDSAPYNEQFF

V gene: TRBV20-1
D gene: -
J gene: TRBJ1-2
clone size: few
CDR3 DNA: TGCAGTGCCGACGGGCTTTTTAACTATGGCTACACCTTC
CDR3 protein: CSADGLFNYGYTF

V gene: TRBV20-1
D gene: -
J gene: TRBJ2-3
clone size: many
CDR3 DNA: TGCAGTGCTAGAGATCCCTACACAGATACGCAGTATTTT
CDR3 protein: CSARDPYTDTQYF

V gene: TRBV4-2
D gene: TRBD2
J gene: TRBJ2-3
clone size: few
CDR3 DNA: TGTGCCAGCAGCCAGGATCTAGCGGGTGGTCTTACAGATACGCAGTATTTT
CDR3 protein: CASSQDLAGGLTDTQYF

V gene: TRBV20-1
D gene: TRBD1
J gene: TRBJ2-7
clone size: -
CDR3 DNA: TGCAGTGCTAGAGCCCAAAAGGGGGACAGGCTTTACGAGCAGTACTTC
CDR3 protein: CSARAQKGDRLYEQYF

V gene: TRBV29-1
D gene: -
J gene: TRBJ2-5
clone size: few
CDR3 DNA: TGCAGCGTTCGTTCCCCAGTACAAGAGACCCAGTACTTC
CDR3 protein: CSVRSPVQETQYF

V gene: TRBV7-8
D gene: -
J gene: TRBJ2-3
clone size: few
CDR3 DNA: TGTGCCAGCAGCTTAGAACAGCTCACATATACGCAGTATTTT
CDR3 protein: CASSLEQLTYTQYF

V gene: TRBV6-5
D gene: TRBD2
J gene: TRBJ2-3
clone size: -
CDR3 DNA: TGTGCCAGCAGTTACGGGAGGGACTCAACTGATACGCAGTATTTT
CDR3 protein: CASSYGRDSTDTQYF

V gene: TRBV10-3
D gene: TRBD2
J gene: TRBJ2-1
clone size: few
CDR3 DNA: TGTGCCTCCGCGGGGGCTAGCCGGGGGGGCAGGGATGAGCAGTTCTTC
CDR3 protein: CASAGASRGGRDEQFF

V gene: TRBV7-6
D gene: TRBD2
J gene: TRBJ2-1
clone size: -
CDR3 DNA: TGTGCCAGCAGCTTAGATAGAGCGGGAGTTCCCTACAATGAGCAGTTCTTC
CDR3 protein: CASSLDRAGVPYNEQFF

V gene: TRBV5-1
D gene: -
J gene: TRBJ2-1
clone size: -
CDR3 DNA: TGCGCCAGCAGCACCGGCGGGACAATATTAGATGAGCAGTTCTTC
CDR3 protein: CASSTGGTILDEQFF

V gene: TRBV18
D gene: TRBD1
J gene: TRBJ2-7
clone size: -
CDR3 DNA: TGTGCCAGCTCACCTCGTGGGGGACAGGGATTCGAGCAGTACTTC
CDR3 protein: CASSPRGGQGFEQYF

V gene: TRBV20-1
D gene: -
J gene: TRBJ2-3
clone size: few
CDR3 DNA: TGCAGTGCTAGAGATCTTCGGGGCACAGATACGCAGTATTTT
CDR3 protein: CSARDLRGTDTQYF